This T cell receptor (beta chain) is from a study of control samples from healthy donors and cancer patients. The data were produced by immunoSEQ multiplex PCR, yet TCRdb's version contains in-frame clones alone and is incomplete. In the table there are 55,000 to 90,000 clones, 84% of which are singletons. The CDR3 length is 15 residues. The germline V gene has CDR1 GTSNPN and CDR2 SVGIG (reference sequence). Trimming took 1 base from V and 4 from J, leaving 13 bases between them. The source of this sequence is a man aged 50-60 years in good health. The chain is built from TRBV30 and TRBJ2-2; D might be TRBD2 (6 bases). Sequenced sample: blood. CDR3 DNA sequence: TGTGCCTGGAGTGCGCGGGACTTTCGCACCGGGGAGCTGTTTTTT. It codes for CAWSARDFRTGELFF.